This record looks at one T cell receptor beta chain sequence and its context. This specimen comes from a study of blood T cell repertoires in COVID-19. For the study at large: Nucleic acid was either cDNA or gDNA, and it came from T cells, B-cell-depleted T cells, or PBMCs.

The CDR3 consists of 14 residues. V lost 0 bases and J 7 bases, leaving 10 bases between the germline ends. Germline CDR1 is LNHNV and CDR2 is YYDKDF (reference sequence). TCRdb's copy holds only in-frame clones and misses some; the assay was immunoSEQ multiplex PCR. The sample gives 260,000 or so clones, approximately 91% of which show up once; about 8.5% is in the top ten. The chain couples TRBV15 to TRBJ2-4, with a tentative D call TRBD2 (5 bases). Source material: peripheral blood. This TCR was recovered from a man younger than 35 with active or convalescent COVID-19. This CDR3 is CATSRDNTRNIQYF. The DNA of the CDR3 is TGTGCCACCAGCAGAGACAACACTAGGAACATTCAGTACTTC.